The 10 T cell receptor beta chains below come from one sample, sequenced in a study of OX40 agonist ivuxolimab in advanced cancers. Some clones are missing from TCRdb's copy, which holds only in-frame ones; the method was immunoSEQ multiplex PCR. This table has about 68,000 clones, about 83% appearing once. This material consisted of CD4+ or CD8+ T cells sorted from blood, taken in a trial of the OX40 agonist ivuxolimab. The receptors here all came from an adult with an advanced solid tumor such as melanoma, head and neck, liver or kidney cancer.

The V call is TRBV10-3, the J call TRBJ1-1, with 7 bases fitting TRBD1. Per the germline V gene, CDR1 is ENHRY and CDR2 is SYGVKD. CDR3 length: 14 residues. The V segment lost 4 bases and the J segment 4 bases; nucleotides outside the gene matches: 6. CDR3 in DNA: TGTGCCATCAGTGGGACAGGACCCTCCACTGAAGCTTTCTTT. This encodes CAISGTGPSTEAFF.

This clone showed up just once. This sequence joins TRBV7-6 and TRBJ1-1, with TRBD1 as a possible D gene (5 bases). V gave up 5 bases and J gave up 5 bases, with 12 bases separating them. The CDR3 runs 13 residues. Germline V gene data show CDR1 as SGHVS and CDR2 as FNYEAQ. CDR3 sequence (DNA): TGTGCCAGCAGCACTCGGGGGTGGACTGAAGCTTTCTTT. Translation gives CASSTRGWTEAFF.

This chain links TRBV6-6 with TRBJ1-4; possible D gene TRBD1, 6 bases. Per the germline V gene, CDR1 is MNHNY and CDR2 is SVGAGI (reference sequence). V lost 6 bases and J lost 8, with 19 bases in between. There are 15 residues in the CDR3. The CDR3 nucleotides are TGTGCCAGCAGCCACGGGGCAGGGGTGGGGGAAAAACTGTTTTTT. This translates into CASSHGAGVGEKLFF.

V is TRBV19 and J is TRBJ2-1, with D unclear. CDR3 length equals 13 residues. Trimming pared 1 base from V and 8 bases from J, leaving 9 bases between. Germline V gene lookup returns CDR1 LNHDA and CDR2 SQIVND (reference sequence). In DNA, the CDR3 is TGTGCCAGTAGTATAGGGCAGTGGGATGAGCAGTTCTTC. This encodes CASSIGQWDEQFF.

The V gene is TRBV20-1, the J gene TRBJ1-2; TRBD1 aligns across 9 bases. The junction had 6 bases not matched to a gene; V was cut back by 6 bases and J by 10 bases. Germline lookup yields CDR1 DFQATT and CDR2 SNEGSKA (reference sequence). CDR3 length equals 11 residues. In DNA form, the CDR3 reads TGCAGTGCCCCGGACAGGGGTGACTACACCTTC. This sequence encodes CSAPDRGDYTF.

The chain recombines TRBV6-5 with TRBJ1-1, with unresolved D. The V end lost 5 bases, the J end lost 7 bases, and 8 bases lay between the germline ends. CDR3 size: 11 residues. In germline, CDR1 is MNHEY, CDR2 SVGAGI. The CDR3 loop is CASSPRSEAFF. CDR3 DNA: TGTGCCAGCAGTCCACGAAGTGAAGCTTTCTTT.

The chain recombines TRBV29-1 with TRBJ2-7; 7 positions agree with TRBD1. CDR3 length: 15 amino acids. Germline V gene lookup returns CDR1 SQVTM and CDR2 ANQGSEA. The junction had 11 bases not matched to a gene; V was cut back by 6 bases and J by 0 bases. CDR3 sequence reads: CSVVDTGALSYEQYF. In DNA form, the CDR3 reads TGCAGCGTCGTTGACACAGGGGCCCTCTCCTACGAGCAGTACTTC.

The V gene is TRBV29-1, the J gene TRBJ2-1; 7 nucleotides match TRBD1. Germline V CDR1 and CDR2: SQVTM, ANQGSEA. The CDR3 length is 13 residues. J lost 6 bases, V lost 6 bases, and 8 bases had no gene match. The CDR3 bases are TGCAGCGTGACCGGGACAGTTGGCAATGAGCAGTTCTTC. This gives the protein CSVTGTVGNEQFF.

CDR3 residues: CASSTWANEKLFF. For the CDR3, the DNA is TGTGCCAGCAGTACCTGGGCTAATGAAAAACTGTTTTTT. The chain employs TRBV27 and TRBJ1-4; D call uncertain. The CDR3 has 13 amino acids. Germline CDR1 and CDR2: MNHEY and SMNVEV (reference sequence). V was cut by 5 bases and J by 3 bases, with 7 bases left in between.

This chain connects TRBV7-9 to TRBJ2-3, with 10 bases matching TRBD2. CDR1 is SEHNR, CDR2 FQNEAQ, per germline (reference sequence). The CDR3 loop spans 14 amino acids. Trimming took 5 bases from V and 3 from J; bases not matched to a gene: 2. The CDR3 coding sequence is TGTGCCAGCAGCCGGGGACTAGCGACAGATACGCAGTATTTT. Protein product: CASSRGLATDTQYF.